The clone carrying this TCR beta chain was observed a handful of times. Its antigen is currently unknown. Trimming left V 7 bases short and J 3 bases short, with 10 bases between. CDR3 length: 11 amino acids. Looked up from germline, CDR1 is SQVTM and CDR2 is ANQGSEA. The repertoire was sequenced with immunoSEQ multiplex PCR; TCRdb's copy has only in-frame clones and lacks some. This table has some 150,000 clones, about 92% appearing once. The record originates from a study of T cell responses to AZD1222 COVID-19 vaccine. Study-wide results and limits: There were mostly white British donors and more females than males, and clonal diversity was possibly underestimated.

The chain has TRBV29-1 and TRBJ2-7; D possibly corresponds to TRBD2 (6 bases). The source is an adult in good health. Sequencing was performed on peripheral blood, taken on day 0 of AZD1222 vaccination. The CDR3 coding sequence is TGCAGCGCGGGGGAGTACTACGAGCAGTACTTC. Residues: CSAGEYYEQYF.